This T cell receptor beta chain was retrieved from a study of blood T cell repertoires in COVID-19. As for the study in general: Sites in the United States, Italy and Spain provided acute and convalescent COVID-19 samples.

Original processing notes: The authors estimated nucleated cell counts from reference gene primer amplification. Using immunoSEQ multiplex PCR, the repertoire was profiled, and TCRdb retains in-frame clones only, with some absent. V and J calls and clone size are as listed in that table; D and trimming were resolved from the DNA. This table holds hundreds of thousands of clones, 70% to 90% found once. Specimen: PBMCs or T cells enriched from blood (not recorded which). The receptor was isolated from a woman in her thirties or forties who had recovered from COVID-19.

The chain's CDR3 is CASTQGKYGYTF. For the CDR3, the DNA is TGTGCCAGCACCCAGGGGAAGTATGGCTACACCTTC. This rearrangement joins TRBV12-3 or TRBV12-4 to TRBJ1-2; possible D gene TRBD1, 6 bases. V lost 7 bases and J lost 5, with 11 bases in between. The CDR3 extends over 12 amino acids.